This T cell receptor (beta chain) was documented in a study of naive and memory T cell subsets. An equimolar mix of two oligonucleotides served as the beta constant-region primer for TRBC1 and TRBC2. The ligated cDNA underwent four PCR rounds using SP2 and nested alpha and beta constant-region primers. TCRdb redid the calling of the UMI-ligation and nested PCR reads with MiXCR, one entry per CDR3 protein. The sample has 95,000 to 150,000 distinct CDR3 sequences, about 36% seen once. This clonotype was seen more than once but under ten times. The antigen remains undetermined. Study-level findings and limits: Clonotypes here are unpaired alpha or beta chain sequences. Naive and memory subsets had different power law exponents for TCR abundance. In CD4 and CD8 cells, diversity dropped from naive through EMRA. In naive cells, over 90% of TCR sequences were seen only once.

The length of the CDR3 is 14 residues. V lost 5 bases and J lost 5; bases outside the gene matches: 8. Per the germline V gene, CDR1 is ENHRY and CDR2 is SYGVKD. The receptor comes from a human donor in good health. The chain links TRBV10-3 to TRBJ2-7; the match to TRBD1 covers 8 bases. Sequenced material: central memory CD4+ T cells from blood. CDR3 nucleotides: TGTGCCATCAGTTTTGACAGGGGAAATGACGAGCAGTACTTC. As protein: CAISFDRGNDEQYF.